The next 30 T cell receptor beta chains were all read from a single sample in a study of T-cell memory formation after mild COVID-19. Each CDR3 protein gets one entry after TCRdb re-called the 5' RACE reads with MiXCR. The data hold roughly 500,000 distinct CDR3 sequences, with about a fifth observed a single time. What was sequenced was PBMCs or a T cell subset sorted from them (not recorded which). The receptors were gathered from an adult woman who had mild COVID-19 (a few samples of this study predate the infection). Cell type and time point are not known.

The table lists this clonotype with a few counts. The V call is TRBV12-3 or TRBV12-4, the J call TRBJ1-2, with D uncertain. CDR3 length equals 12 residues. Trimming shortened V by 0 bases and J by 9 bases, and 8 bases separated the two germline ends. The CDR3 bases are TGTGCCAGCAGTTTAGCCCCGGGTAGCTACACCTTC. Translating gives CASSLAPGSYTF.

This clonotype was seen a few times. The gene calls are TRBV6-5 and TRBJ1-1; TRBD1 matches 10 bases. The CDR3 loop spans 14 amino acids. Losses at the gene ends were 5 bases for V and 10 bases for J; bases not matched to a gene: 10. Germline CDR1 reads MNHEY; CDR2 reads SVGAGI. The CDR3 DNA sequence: TGTGCCAGCAGTCAGAACCGGGACAGGGGTGTAGCTTTCTTT. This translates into CASSQNRDRGVAFF.

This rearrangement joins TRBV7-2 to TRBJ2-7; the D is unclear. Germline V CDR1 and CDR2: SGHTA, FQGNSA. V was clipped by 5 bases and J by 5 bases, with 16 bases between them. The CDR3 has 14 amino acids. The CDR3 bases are TGTGCCAGCAGCCCGATGCCCAGCCGGGACGAGCAGTACTTC. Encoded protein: CASSPMPSRDEQYF.

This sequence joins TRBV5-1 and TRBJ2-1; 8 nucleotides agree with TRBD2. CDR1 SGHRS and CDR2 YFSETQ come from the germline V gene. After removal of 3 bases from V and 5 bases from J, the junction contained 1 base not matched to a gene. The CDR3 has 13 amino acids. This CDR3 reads CASSSTSDNEQFF. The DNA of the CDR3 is TGCGCCAGCAGCTCGACTAGCGACAATGAGCAGTTCTTC.

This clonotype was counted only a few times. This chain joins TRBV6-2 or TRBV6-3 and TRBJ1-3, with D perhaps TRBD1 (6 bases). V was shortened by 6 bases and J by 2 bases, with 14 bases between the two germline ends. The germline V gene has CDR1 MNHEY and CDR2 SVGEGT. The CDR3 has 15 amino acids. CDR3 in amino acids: CASRHPGQPGNTIYF. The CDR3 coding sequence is TGTGCCAGCAGACACCCGGGACAACCTGGAAACACCATATATTTT.

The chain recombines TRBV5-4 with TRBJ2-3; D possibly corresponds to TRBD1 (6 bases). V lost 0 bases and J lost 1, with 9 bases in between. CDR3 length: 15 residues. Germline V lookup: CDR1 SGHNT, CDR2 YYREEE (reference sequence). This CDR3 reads CASSLARQGTDTQYF. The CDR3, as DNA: TGTGCCAGCAGCTTGGCGAGACAGGGCACAGATACGCAGTATTTT.

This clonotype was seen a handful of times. CDR3 in DNA: TGTGCCAGCAAACAGGGGAGGAACACTGAAGCTTTCTTT. This gives the protein CASKQGRNTEAFF. The chain is built from TRBV12-3 or TRBV12-4 and TRBJ1-1, with TRBD1 matching 7 bases. The CDR3 runs 13 residues. Trimming removed 7 bases from V and 1 base from J; junction bases left unmatched: 3.

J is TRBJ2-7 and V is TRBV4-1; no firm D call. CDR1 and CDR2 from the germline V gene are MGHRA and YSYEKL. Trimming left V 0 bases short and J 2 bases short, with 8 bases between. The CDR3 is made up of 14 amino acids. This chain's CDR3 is CASSQDLVPYEQYF. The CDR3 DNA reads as TGCGCCAGCAGCCAAGATCTAGTCCCCTACGAGCAGTACTTC.

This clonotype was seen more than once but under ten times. Here the CDR3 reads CASSLESRADTQYF. The DNA of the CDR3 is TGTGCCAGCAGCTTAGAAAGTCGCGCAGATACGCAGTATTTT. The chain links TRBV7-6 to TRBJ2-3; D not certain. Germline CDR1 is SGHVS and CDR2 is FNYEAQ. This CDR3 comprises 14 residues. Trimming removed 1 base from V and 4 bases from J, with 9 bases in between.

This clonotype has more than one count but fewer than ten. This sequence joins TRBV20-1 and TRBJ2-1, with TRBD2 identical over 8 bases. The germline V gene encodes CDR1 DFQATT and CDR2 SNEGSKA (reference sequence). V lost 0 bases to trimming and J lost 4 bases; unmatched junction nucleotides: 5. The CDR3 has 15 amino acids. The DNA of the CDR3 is TGCAGTGCTAGAGAGACACCGGGGGGGTACAATGAGCAGTTCTTC. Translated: CSARETPGGYNEQFF.

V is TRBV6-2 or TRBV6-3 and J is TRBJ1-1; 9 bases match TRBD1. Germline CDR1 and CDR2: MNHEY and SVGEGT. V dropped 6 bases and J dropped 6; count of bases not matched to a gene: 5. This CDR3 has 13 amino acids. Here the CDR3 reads CASSWTGEAEAFF. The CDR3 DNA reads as TGTGCCAGCAGCTGGACAGGGGAGGCTGAAGCTTTCTTT.

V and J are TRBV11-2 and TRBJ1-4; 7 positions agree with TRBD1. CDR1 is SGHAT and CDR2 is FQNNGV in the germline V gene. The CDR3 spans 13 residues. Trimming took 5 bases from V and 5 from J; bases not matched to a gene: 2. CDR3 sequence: CASSPGQNEKLFF. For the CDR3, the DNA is TGTGCCAGCAGCCCGGGACAGAATGAAAAACTGTTTTTT. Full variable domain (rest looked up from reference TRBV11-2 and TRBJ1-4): EAGVAQSPRYKIIEKRQSVAFWCNPISGHATLYWYQQILGQGPKLLIQFQNNGVVDDSQLPKDRFSAERLKGVDSTLKIQPAKLEDSAVYLCASSPGQNEKLFFGSGTQLSVL.

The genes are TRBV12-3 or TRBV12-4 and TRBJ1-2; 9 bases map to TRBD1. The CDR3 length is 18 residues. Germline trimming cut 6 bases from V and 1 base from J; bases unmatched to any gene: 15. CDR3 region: CASRSWEGTGQDNYGYTF. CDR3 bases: TGTGCCAGCAGATCTTGGGAGGGGACAGGGCAAGATAACTATGGCTACACCTTC.

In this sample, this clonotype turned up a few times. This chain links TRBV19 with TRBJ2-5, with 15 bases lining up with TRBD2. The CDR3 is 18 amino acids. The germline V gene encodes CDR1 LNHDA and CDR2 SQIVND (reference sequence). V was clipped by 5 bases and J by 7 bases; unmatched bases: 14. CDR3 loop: CASSPGTSGGTYLVTQYF. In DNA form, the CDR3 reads TGTGCCAGTAGTCCCGGGACTAGCGGGGGGACCTACCTGGTGACCCAGTACTTC.

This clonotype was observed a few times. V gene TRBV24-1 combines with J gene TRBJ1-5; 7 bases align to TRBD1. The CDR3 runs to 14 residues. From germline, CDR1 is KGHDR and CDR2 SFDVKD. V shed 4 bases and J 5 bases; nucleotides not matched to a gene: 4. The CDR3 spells CATSERQGHQPQHF. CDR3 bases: TGTGCCACCAGTGAGAGACAGGGACATCAGCCCCAGCATTTT.

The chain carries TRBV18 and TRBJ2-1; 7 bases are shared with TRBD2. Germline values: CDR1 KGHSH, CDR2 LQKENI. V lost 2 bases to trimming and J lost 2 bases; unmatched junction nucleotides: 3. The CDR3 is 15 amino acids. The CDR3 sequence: CASSPAGDPYNEQFF. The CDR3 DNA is TGTGCCAGCTCACCAGCGGGAGATCCCTACAATGAGCAGTTCTTC.

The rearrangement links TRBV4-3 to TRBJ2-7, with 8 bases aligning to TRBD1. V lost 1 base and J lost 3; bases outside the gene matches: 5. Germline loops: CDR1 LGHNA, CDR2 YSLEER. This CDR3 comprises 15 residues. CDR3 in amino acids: CASSQGTGINYEQYF. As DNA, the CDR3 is TGCGCCAGCAGCCAAGGGACAGGGATAAACTACGAGCAGTACTTC.

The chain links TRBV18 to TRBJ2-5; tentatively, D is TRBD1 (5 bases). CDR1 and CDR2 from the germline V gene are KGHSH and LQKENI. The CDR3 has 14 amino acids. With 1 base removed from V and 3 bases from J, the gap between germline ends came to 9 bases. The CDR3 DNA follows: TGTGCCAGCTCACCACTGCAGGGTGAAGAGACCCAGTACTTC. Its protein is CASSPLQGEETQYF.

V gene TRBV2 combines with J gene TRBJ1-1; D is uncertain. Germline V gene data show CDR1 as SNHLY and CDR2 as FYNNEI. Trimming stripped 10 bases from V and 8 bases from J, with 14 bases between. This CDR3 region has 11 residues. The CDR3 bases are TGTGCCACCATGACTAGGGTCGAAGCTTTCTTT. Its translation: CATMTRVEAFF.

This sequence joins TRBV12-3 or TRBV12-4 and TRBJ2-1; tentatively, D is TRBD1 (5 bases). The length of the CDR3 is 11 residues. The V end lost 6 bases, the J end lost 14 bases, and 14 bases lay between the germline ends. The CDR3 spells CASSTDSLEFF. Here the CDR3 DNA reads TGTGCCAGCAGCACCGACAGTCTTGAGTTCTTC.

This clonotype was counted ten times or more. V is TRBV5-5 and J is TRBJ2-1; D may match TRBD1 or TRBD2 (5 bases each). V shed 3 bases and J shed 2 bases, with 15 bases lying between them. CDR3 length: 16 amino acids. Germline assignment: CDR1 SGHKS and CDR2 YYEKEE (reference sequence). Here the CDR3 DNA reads TGTGCCAGCAGCTGGCAGGTCCGGGGCCCCTACAATGAGCAGTTCTTC. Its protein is CASSWQVRGPYNEQFF. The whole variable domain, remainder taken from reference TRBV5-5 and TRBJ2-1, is DAGVTQSPTHLIKTRGQQVTLRCSPISGHKSVSWYQQVLGQGPQFIFQYYEKEERGRGNFPDRFSARQFPNYSSELNVNALLLGDSALYLCASSWQVRGPYNEQFFGPGTRLTVL.

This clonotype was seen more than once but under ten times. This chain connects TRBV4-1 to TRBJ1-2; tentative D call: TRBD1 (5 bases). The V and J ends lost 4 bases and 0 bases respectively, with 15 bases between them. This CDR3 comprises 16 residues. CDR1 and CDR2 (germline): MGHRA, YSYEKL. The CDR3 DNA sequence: TGCGCCAGCAGCCGACCCGACAGTCGGGCTAACTATGGCTACACCTTC. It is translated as CASSRPDSRANYGYTF.

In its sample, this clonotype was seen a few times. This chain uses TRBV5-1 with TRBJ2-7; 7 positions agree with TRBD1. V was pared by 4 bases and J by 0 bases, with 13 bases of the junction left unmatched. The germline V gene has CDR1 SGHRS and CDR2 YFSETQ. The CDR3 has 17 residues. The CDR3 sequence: CASSALLGQASSYEQYF. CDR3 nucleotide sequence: TGCGCCAGCAGCGCCCTCCTCGGACAGGCGAGCTCCTACGAGCAGTACTTC. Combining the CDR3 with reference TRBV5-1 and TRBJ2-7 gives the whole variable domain KAGVTQTPRYLIKTRGQQVTLSCSPISGHRSVSWYQQTPGQGLQFLFEYFSETQRNKGNFPGRFSGRQFSNSRSEMNVSTLELGDSALYLCASSALLGQASSYEQYFGPGTRLTVT.

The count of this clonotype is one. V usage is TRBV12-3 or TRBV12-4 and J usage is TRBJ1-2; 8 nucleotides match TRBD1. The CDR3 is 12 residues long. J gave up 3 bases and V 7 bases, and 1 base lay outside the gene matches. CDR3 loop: CASTTGDYGYTF. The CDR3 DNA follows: TGTGCCAGCACGACAGGGGACTATGGCTACACCTTC.

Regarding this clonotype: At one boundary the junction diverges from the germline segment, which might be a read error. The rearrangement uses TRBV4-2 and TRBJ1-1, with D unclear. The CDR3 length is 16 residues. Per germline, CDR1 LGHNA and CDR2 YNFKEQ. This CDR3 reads CASSQDRVRMKTEAFF. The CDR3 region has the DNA TGTGCCAGCAGCCAAGATCGGGTCAGAATGAAAACTGAAGCTTTCTTT.

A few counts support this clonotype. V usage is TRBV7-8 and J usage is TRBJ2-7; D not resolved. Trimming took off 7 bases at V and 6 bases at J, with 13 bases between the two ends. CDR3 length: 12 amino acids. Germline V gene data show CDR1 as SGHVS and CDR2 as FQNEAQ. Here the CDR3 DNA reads TGTGCCAGCACAAAGGATGGGTCCGAGCAGTACTTC. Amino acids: CASTKDGSEQYF. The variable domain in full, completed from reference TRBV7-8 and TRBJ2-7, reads GAGVSQSPRYKVAKRGQDVALRCDPISGHVSLFWYQQALGQGPEFLTYFQNEAQLDKSGLPSDRFFAERPEGSVSTLKIQRTQQEDSAVYLCASTKDGSEQYFGPGTRLTVT.

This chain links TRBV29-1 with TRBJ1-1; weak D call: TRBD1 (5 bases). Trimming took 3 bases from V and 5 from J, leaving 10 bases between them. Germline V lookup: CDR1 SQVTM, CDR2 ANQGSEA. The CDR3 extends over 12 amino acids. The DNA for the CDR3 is TGCAGCGTTGATGGGGGGAGTACTGAAGCTTTCTTT. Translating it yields CSVDGGSTEAFF.

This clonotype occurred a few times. The CDR3 region is CASRVTGTGGAGNTIYF. CDR3 bases: TGCGCCAGCAGGGTTACCGGGACAGGGGGAGCTGGAAACACCATATATTTT. The V gene is TRBV10-2, the J gene TRBJ1-3, with 11 bases that match TRBD1. CDR1 and CDR2 from the germline V gene are WSHSY and SAAADI. The CDR3 consists of 17 residues. Trimming took 6 bases from V and 2 from J; bases not matched to a gene: 9.

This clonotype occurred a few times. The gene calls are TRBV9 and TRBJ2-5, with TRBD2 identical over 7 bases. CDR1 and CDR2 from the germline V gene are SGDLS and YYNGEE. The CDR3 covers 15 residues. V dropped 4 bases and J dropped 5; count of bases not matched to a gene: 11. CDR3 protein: CASSFGTIVGETQYF. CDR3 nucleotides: TGTGCCAGCAGCTTCGGGACTATCGTGGGGGAGACCCAGTACTTC.

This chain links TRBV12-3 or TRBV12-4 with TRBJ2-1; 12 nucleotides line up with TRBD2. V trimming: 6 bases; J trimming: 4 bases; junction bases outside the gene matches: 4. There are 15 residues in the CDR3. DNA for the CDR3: TGTGCCAGCAGAGAGACTAGCGGGAGATACAATGAGCAGTTCTTC. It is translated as CASRETSGRYNEQFF.